This entry lists 14 T cell receptor beta chains sequenced from one sample in a study of cytomegalovirus exposure and HLA in healthy donors. Repertoires were generated with immunoSEQ multiplex PCR, while TCRdb's copy carries only in-frame clones and drops some. The table has some 250,000 clones, around 87% seen once. Material for sequencing was PBMCs. The receptors shown here come from a woman under 30 in good health and CMV-seronegative.

The rearrangement uses TRBV7-9 and TRBJ2-1; 8 nucleotides match TRBD1. Germline lookup yields CDR1 SEHNR and CDR2 FQNEAQ (reference sequence). After removal of 5 bases from V and 5 bases from J, the junction contained 8 bases not matched to a gene. The CDR3 loop spans 15 amino acids. CDR3 residues: CASSHPGGADNEQFF. The CDR3 bases are TGTGCCAGCAGCCACCCAGGGGGCGCAGACAATGAGCAGTTCTTC.

This chain links TRBV11-2 with TRBJ2-7; TRBD2 might be the D (7 bases). Looked up from germline, CDR1 is SGHAT and CDR2 is FQNNGV. With 5 bases removed from V and 4 bases from J, the gap between germline ends came to 15 bases. This CDR3 has 14 residues. CDR3 residues: CASSIGGGSYEQYF. CDR3 DNA: TGTGCCAGCAGCATCGGCGGGGGCAGTTACGAGCAGTACTTC.

The genes are TRBV7-2 and TRBJ2-4; D gene uncertain. The V end was cut by 5 bases, the J end by 1 base, with 9 bases between. The CDR3 contains 14 residues. The germline V gene has CDR1 SGHTA and CDR2 FQGNSA. CDR3 residues: CASSPGRAKNIQYF. CDR3 coding DNA: TGTGCCAGCAGCCCAGGTCGGGCCAAAAACATTCAGTACTTC.

This clone has just one count. The chain carries TRBV7-9 and TRBJ1-5; 10 bases line up with TRBD1. The CDR3 is made up of 13 amino acids. Germline-derived CDR1 and CDR2 are SEHNR and FQNEAQ (reference sequence). V gave up 5 bases and J gave up 9 bases; unmatched junction bases: 4. CDR3 bases: TGTGCCAGCAGCCGGACAGGGGGATGGCCCCAGCATTTT. Its protein is CASSRTGGWPQHF.

The chain carries TRBV11-2 and TRBJ2-2; no firm D call. Germline values: CDR1 SGHAT, CDR2 FQNNGV. This CDR3 region has 12 residues. V was clipped by 1 base and J by 7 bases, with 4 bases between them. The CDR3 region is CASSLAGGELFF. CDR3 nucleotides: TGTGCCAGCAGCTTAGCGGGCGGGGAGCTGTTTTTT.

The rearrangement links TRBV28 to TRBJ1-5; 7 bases match TRBD1. V dropped 5 bases and J dropped 0; count of bases not matched to a gene: 7. This CDR3 region has 16 residues. Looked up from germline, CDR1 is MDHEN and CDR2 is SYDVKM. This CDR3 is CASSPRGQISNQPQHF. The CDR3 DNA sequence: TGTGCCAGCAGTCCCAGGGGACAGATTAGCAATCAGCCCCAGCATTTT.

The chain has TRBV18 and TRBJ2-3, with TRBD1 identical over 8 bases. The V gene's germline CDR1 is KGHSH and CDR2 LQKENI. Losses at the gene ends were 3 bases for V and 6 bases for J; bases not matched to a gene: 14. This CDR3 is built from 17 residues. The CDR3 bases are TGTGCCAGCTCACCCCTAGGACAGGGCATGATGTTGGATACGCAGTATTTT. Its protein product is CASSPLGQGMMLDTQYF.

The J gene is TRBJ2-3, the V gene TRBV2; 12 bases are a match to TRBD2. Germline CDR1 is SNHLY and CDR2 is FYNNEI. V lost 10 bases, J lost 5 bases, and 7 bases stayed unmatched. This CDR3 comprises 14 residues. The CDR3 loop is CATRLAGEGDTQYF. The CDR3 nucleotides read TGTGCCACTAGACTAGCGGGGGAGGGAGATACGCAGTATTTT.

This rearrangement joins TRBV4-1 to TRBJ2-2; D is uncertain. The CDR3 runs 13 residues. The germline V gene encodes CDR1 MGHRA and CDR2 YSYEKL. Deletions cut 1 base from V and 3 bases from J, with 3 bases between. CDR3 sequence reads: CASSQAYTGELFF. The CDR3 DNA sequence: TGCGCCAGCAGCCAAGCTTACACCGGGGAGCTGTTTTTT.

The V call is TRBV30, the J call TRBJ2-7, with D tentatively TRBD2 (6 bases). V was cut by 4 bases and J by 6 bases, with 22 bases left in between. The germline V gene encodes CDR1 GTSNPN and CDR2 SVGIG (reference sequence). The CDR3 length is 15 residues. The CDR3 region has the DNA TGTGCCTGGACCAGGGCCGGGACTTGGGTAGGCGAGCAGTACTTC. Protein product: CAWTRAGTWVGEQYF.

The gene calls are TRBV7-9 and TRBJ2-2; a weak D match, TRBD1 (6 bases). From germline, CDR1 is SEHNR and CDR2 FQNEAQ (reference sequence). This CDR3 has 14 residues. The ends were cut back, 5 bases at V and 5 bases at J, with 12 bases in the middle. CDR3 in DNA: TGTGCCAGCAGCCGCGCAGGGGAAACCGGGGAGCTGTTTTTT. This sequence encodes CASSRAGETGELFF.

The chain couples TRBV15 to TRBJ2-2; D unresolved. This CDR3 contains 15 residues. The V and J ends lost 0 bases and 0 bases respectively, with 5 bases between them. The V gene's germline CDR1 is LNHNV and CDR2 YYDKDF (reference sequence). CDR3 nucleotides: TGTGCCACCAGCAGAGATGGGCCGAACACCGGGGAGCTGTTTTTT. Amino acids: CATSRDGPNTGELFF.

A few counts support this clone. The CDR3 nucleotides read TGTGCCAGTAGTATACAGGGCCAGACCTACGAGCAGTACGTC. Translated, it gives CASSIQGQTYEQYV. J is TRBJ2-7 and V is TRBV19; a possible D gene is TRBD1 (5 bases). The germline V gene encodes CDR1 LNHDA and CDR2 SQIVND (reference sequence). The CDR3 is made up of 14 amino acids. V was trimmed by 2 bases and J by 2 bases, leaving 10 bases between them.

The chain combines TRBV28 with TRBJ1-6; 10 bases line up with TRBD1. In germline, CDR1 is MDHEN, CDR2 SYDVKM. The ends lost 5 bases at V and 7 bases at J; junction bases unmatched: 5. The CDR3 totals 15 residues. This CDR3 is CASSTGTGVNSPLHF. The CDR3 nucleotides are TGTGCCAGCAGTACCGGGACAGGGGTAAATTCACCCCTCCACTTT.